This T cell receptor beta chain was profiled in a study of blood T cell repertoires in COVID-19. Source study methods: Amplification of reference gene primers provided the estimated nucleated cell counts. Assay used: immunoSEQ multiplex PCR; TCRdb lists only in-frame clones, some missing. The V and J calls and clone size are taken from that table; D and trimming were inferred from the DNA. This sample has fewer than 400,000 clones; 80% to 90% occur once, and the top ten carry over 4.5%. The junction had 7 bases not matched to a gene; V was cut back by 10 bases and J by 2 bases. This CDR3 contains 15 residues. The germline CDR1 and CDR2 sequences are KGHDR and SFDVKD. Clinical histories supplied by participants themselves formed the basis of cohort assignment.

Source material: PBMCs or T cells enriched from blood (not recorded which). The chain links TRBV24-1 to TRBJ2-3; TRBD1 matches at 11 bases. This receptor was identified in a young man who had recovered from COVID-19. The DNA of the CDR3 is TGTGCCACGAGGGACAGGGGGTACCCCACAGATACGCAGTATTTT. Translation: CATRDRGYPTDTQYF.